This T cell receptor beta chain is from a study of neoadjuvant anti-PD-1 for oral cavity cancer. This clone was observed a few times. Profiling relied on immunoSEQ multiplex PCR, and the TCRdb table lists in-frame clones only, not all of them. The sample contains approximately 7,000 clones, around 48% of which appear only once. The V gene lost 0 bases and the J gene lost 6 bases, with 6 bases spanning the gap. Germline V gene sequence: CDR1 WNHNN, CDR2 SYGVQD (reference sequence). The CDR3 sequence is 13 residues long. The source of this sequence is a person between 40 and 79 years old with oral cavity squamous cell carcinoma. The sequencing here drew on tumor tissue, taken before nivolumab (anti-PD-1) treatment. The rearrangement joins TRBV10-1 to TRBJ1-5; D unclear. This CDR3 is CASSESTSQPQHF. The CDR3, as DNA: TGCGCCAGCAGTGAGTCGACTAGTCAGCCCCAGCATTTT.